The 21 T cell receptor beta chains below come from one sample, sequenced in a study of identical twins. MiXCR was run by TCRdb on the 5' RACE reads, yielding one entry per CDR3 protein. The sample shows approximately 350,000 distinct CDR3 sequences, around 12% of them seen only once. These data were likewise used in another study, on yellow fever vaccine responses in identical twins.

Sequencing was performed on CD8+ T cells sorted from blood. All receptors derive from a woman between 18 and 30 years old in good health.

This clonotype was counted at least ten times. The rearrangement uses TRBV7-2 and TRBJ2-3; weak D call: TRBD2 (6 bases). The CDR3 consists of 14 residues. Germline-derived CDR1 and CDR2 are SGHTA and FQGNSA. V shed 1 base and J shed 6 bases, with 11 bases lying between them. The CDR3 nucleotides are TGTGCCAGCAGCTTAGAAGGCCTAGCGGATACGCAGTATTTT. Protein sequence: CASSLEGLADTQYF.

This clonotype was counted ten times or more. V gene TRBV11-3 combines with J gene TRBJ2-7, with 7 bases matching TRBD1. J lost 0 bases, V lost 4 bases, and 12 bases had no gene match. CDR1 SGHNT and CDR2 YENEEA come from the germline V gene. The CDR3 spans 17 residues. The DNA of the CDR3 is TGTGCCAGCAGCTCCCGAAGCCGGGACAGAGACTCCTACGAGCAGTACTTC. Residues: CASSSRSRDRDSYEQYF.

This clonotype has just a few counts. The chain's CDR3 is CASSKTLTSGVHTGELFF. The CDR3 bases are TGTGCCAGCAGCAAAACTCTGACTAGCGGGGTGCACACCGGGGAGCTGTTTTTT. The chain joins TRBV13 to TRBJ2-2; 11 positions match TRBD2. Germline lookup yields CDR1 PRHDT and CDR2 FYEKMQ (reference sequence). CDR3 size: 18 residues. J was trimmed by 3 bases and V by 5 bases; bases with no gene match: 11. Variable domain in full (rest from reference TRBV13 and TRBJ2-2): AAGVIQSPRHLIKEKRETATLKCYPIPRHDTVYWYQQGPGQDPQFLISFYEKMQSDKGSIPDRFSAQQFSDYHSELNMSSLELGDSALYFCASSKTLTSGVHTGELFFGEGSRLTVL.

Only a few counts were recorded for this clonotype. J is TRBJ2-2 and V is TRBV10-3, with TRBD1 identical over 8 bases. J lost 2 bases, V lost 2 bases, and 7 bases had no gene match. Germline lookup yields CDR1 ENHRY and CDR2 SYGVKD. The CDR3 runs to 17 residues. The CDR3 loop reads CAISEPGTGRNTGELFF. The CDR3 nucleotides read TGTGCCATCAGTGAGCCCGGGACAGGTAGAAACACCGGGGAGCTGTTTTTT.

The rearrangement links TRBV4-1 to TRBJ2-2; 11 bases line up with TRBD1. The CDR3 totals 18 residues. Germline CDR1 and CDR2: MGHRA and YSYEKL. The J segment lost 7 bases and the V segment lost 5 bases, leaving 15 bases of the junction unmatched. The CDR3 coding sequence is TGCGCCAGCAGCTACTACGTCCCGGGACAGGGGGGTGTCGGGGAGCTGTTTTTT. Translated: CASSYYVPGQGGVGELFF.

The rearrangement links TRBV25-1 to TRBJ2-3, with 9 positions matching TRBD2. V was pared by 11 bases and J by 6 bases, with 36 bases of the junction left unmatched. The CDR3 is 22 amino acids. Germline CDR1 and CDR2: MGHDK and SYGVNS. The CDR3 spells CAGLLSHPAGGAGGPIADTQYF. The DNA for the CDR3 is TGTGCCGGGTTGCTCAGCCACCCGGCGGGAGGAGCGGGAGGTCCCATCGCGGATACGCAGTATTTT. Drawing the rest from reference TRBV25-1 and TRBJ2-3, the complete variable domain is EADIYQTPRYLVIGTGKKITLECSQTMGHDKMYWYQQDPGMELHLIHYSYGVNSTEKGDLSSESTVSRIRTEHFPLTLESARPSHTSQYLCAGLLSHPAGGAGGPIADTQYFGPGTRLTVL.

The CDR3, as DNA: TGTGCCAGCAGTTCAGAGAGCACAGATACGCAGTATTTT. Protein sequence: CASSSESTDTQYF. The V gene is TRBV7-9, the J gene TRBJ2-3; D is unresolved. V was clipped by 6 bases and J by 0 bases, with 7 bases between them. The CDR3 runs 13 residues. Per germline, CDR1 SEHNR and CDR2 FQNEAQ (reference sequence).

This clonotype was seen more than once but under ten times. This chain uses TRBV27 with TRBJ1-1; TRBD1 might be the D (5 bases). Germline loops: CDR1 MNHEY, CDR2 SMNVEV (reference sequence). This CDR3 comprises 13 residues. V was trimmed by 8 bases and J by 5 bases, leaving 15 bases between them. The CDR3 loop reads CASQIGEGTEAFF. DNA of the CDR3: TGTGCCAGCCAAATAGGGGAGGGAACTGAAGCTTTCTTT.

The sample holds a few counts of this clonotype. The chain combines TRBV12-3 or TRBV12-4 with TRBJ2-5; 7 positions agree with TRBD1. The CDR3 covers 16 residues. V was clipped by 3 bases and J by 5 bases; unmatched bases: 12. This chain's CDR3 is CASSFNLGQEAETQYF. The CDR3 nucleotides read TGTGCCAGCAGTTTTAATCTTGGACAGGAGGCGGAGACCCAGTACTTC.

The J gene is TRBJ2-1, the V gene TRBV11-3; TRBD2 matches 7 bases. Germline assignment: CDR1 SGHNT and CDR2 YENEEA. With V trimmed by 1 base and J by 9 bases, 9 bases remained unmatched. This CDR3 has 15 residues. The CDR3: CASSLVRISGGEQFF. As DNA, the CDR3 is TGTGCCAGCAGCTTAGTGCGTATATCGGGGGGTGAGCAGTTCTTC.

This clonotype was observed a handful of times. The CDR3 protein is CASAGGYNEQFF. The CDR3 DNA is TGTGCCAGCGCGGGGGGATACAATGAGCAGTTCTTC. This chain joins TRBV28 and TRBJ2-1; TRBD2 agrees at 8 bases. V shed 8 bases, J shed 4 bases, and the junction held 1 base outside the gene matches. The germline V gene has CDR1 MDHEN and CDR2 SYDVKM. CDR3 length: 12 amino acids.

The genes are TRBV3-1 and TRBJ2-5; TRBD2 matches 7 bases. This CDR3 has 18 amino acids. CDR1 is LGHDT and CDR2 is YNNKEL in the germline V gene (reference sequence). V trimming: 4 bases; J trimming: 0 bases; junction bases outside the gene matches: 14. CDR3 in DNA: TGTGCCAGCAGCCCCCGCCTAGCGGAGAACACGTACCAAGAGACCCAGTACTTC. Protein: CASSPRLAENTYQETQYF.

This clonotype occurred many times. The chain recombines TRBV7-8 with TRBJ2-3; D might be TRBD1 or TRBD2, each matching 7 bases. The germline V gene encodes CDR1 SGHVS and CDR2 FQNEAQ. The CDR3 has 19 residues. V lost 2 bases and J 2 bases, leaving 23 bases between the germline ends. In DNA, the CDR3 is TGTGCCAGCAGCTTACACTTCATGGGTCAGGGGGGGATCACAGATACGCAGTATTTT. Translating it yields CASSLHFMGQGGITDTQYF.

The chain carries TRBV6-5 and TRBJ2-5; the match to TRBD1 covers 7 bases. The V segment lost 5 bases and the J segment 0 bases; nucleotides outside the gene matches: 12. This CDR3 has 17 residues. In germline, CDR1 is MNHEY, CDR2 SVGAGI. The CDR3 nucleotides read TGTGCCAGCAGTCTACGACCCCCGGGACAGCACCAAGAGACCCAGTACTTC. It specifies CASSLRPPGQHQETQYF.

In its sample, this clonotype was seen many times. The chain's CDR3 is CASSLGQGFSYEQYF. CDR3 nucleotide sequence: TGTGCCAGCAGTTTGGGACAGGGATTCTCCTACGAGCAGTACTTC. The chain combines TRBV12-3 or TRBV12-4 with TRBJ2-7; 9 bases are a match to TRBD1. The trim removed 3 bases at V and 0 bases at J, leaving 3 bases unmatched. The CDR3 totals 15 residues.

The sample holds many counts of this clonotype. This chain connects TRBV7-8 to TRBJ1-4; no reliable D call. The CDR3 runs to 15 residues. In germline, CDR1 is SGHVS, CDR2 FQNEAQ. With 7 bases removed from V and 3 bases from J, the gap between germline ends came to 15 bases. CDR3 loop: CASTLTPGANEKLFF. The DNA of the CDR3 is TGTGCCAGCACCCTGACCCCAGGAGCTAATGAAAAACTGTTTTTT.

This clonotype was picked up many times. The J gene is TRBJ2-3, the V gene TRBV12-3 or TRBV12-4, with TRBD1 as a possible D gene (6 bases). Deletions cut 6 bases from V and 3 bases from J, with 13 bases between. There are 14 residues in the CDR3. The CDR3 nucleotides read TGTGCCAGCAGCCCTCAGGGGCCAACAGATACGCAGTATTTT. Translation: CASSPQGPTDTQYF.

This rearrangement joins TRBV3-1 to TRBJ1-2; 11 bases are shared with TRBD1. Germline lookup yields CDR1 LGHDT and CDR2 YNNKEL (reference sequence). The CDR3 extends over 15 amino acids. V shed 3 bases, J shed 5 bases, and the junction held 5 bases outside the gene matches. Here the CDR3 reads CASSHPGQGDYGYTF. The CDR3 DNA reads TGTGCCAGCAGCCACCCGGGACAGGGGGATTATGGCTACACCTTC. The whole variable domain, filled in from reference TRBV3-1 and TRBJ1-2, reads DTAVSQTPKYLVTQMGNDKSIKCEQNLGHDTMYWYKQDSKKFLKIMFSYNNKELIINETVPNRFSPKSPDKAHLNLHINSLELGDSAVYFCASSHPGQGDYGYTFGSGTRLTVV.

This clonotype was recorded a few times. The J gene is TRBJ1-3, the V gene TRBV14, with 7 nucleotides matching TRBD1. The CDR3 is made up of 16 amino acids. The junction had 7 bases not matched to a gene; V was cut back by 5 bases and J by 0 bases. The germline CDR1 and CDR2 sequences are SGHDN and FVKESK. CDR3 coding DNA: TGTGCCAGCAGCGAACGACAGGGACCCTCTGGAAACACCATATATTTT. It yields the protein CASSERQGPSGNTIYF.

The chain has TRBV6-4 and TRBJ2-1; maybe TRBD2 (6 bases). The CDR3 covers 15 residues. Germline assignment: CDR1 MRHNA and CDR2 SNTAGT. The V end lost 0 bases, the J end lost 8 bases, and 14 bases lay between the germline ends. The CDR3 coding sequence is TGTGCCAGCAGTGACTCTCGGGAGTTATCTCATGAGCAGTTCTTC. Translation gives CASSDSRELSHEQFF.

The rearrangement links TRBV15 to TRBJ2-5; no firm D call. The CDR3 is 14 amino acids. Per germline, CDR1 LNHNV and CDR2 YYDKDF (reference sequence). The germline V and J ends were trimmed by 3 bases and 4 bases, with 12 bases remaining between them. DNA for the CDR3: TGTGCCACCAGCAGCGGCCTACCCCCAGAGACCCAGTACTTC. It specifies CATSSGLPPETQYF.